This record looks at one T cell receptor beta chain sequence and its context. The sample carries other DNA sequences with the same CDR3. The germline V gene has CDR1 SGHRS and CDR2 YFSETQ. The V and J ends lost 0 bases and 6 bases respectively, with 14 bases between them. The CDR3 contains 15 residues. These data originate in a study of blood T cell repertoires in COVID-19. Repertoires were generated with immunoSEQ multiplex PCR, while TCRdb's copy carries only in-frame clones and drops some. The sample lists roughly 300,000 clones; roughly 90% were seen once. V gene TRBV5-1 combines with J gene TRBJ2-3; D is perhaps TRBD2 (6 bases). The sample taken for sequencing was PBMCs or T cells enriched from blood (not recorded which). The source of this sequence is a woman aged 40-49 years with acute COVID-19. The CDR3 nucleotides read TGCGCCAGCAGCTTGGCGGCGGGACTTGCGGATACGCAGTATTTT. Encoded protein: CASSLAAGLADTQYF. The whole variable domain, filled in from reference TRBV5-1 and TRBJ2-3, reads KAGVTQTPRYLIKTRGQQVTLSCSPISGHRSVSWYQQTPGQGLQFLFEYFSETQRNKGNFPGRFSGRQFSNSRSEMNVSTLELGDSALYLCASSLAAGLADTQYFGPGTRLTVL.